Shown below are 21 T cell receptor beta chains from a single sample sequenced in a study of post-analysis software for immune sequencing data. Study findings and constraints: Four or five TRBV segments, TRBV5-6, TRBV5-1 and TRBV20-1 among them, were found more frequent in patients than controls.

These receptors' antigens are unknown. TCR beta cDNA libraries included unique molecular identifiers. TCRdb itself ran the PCR reads through MiXCR, one entry per CDR3 protein. The table has 350,000 to 450,000 distinct CDR3 sequences, approximately 38% seen once. Sequencing was performed on blood. These receptors all stem from a girl aged 5-17 years with multiple sclerosis.

The rearrangement joins TRBV6-1 to TRBJ1-1; no definite D call. Germline V gives CDR1 MNHNS, CDR2 SASEGT. The CDR3 is made up of 14 amino acids. Trimming left V 5 bases short and J 2 bases short, with 12 bases between. CDR3 sequence: CASSNIGRNTEAFF. The CDR3 nucleotides are TGTGCCAGCAGTAACATAGGGAGAAACACTGAAGCTTTCTTT.

There are a few counts of this clonotype. The chain uses TRBV7-6 and TRBJ2-3; D ambiguous. This CDR3 comprises 14 residues. The germline V gene has CDR1 SGHVS and CDR2 FNYEAQ. Trimming removed 3 bases at V and 4 bases at J, with 11 bases between. The CDR3 loop reads CASSFGWGPDTQYF. As DNA, the CDR3 is TGTGCCAGCAGCTTTGGCTGGGGTCCAGATACGCAGTATTTT.

This sequence joins TRBV27 and TRBJ2-5; 11 bases agree with TRBD2. The J call may be wrong; the DNA end is better matched by TRBJ2-7. CDR1 and CDR2 from the germline V gene are MNHEY and SMNVEV (reference sequence). This CDR3 comprises 16 residues. The chain's CDR3 is CASSLGRLAGPYEQYF. DNA of the CDR3: TGTGCCAGCAGTTTGGGCCGACTAGCGGGGCCCTACGAGCAGTACTTC.

This clonotype was seen more than once but under ten times. The chain joins TRBV3-1 to TRBJ2-3; TRBD2 aligns across 12 bases. The CDR3 covers 16 residues. V gave up 4 bases and J gave up 1 base; unmatched junction bases: 3. Looked up from germline, CDR1 is LGHDT and CDR2 is YNNKEL (reference sequence). The CDR3 nucleotides read TGTGCCAGCAGCCCTTGGACTAGCGGGGGCACAGATACGCAGTATTTT. Its translation: CASSPWTSGGTDTQYF.

The chain employs TRBV30 and TRBJ2-5; D gene unclear. The CDR3 extends over 12 amino acids. Germline CDR1 GTSNPN, CDR2 SVGIG (reference sequence). Trimming pared 2 bases from V and 1 base from J, leaving 5 bases between. The CDR3 DNA sequence: TGTGCCTGGAGTCTACTCCAAGAGACCCAGTACTTC. It translates to CAWSLLQETQYF. Full variable domain (remainder filled in from reference TRBV30 and TRBJ2-5): SQTIHQWPATLVQPVGSPLSLECTVEGTSNPNLYWYRQAAGRGLQLLFYSVGIGQISSEVPQNLSASRPQDRQFILSSKKLLLSDSGFYLCAWSLLQETQYFGPGTRLLVL.

In the case of this clonotype: A much more abundant neighbour one base away suggests this may be a read error. J is TRBJ2-7 and V is TRBV5-1; either TRBD1 or TRBD2 may supply D (5 bases each). There are 13 residues in the CDR3. Trimming stripped 5 bases from V and 2 bases from J, with 11 bases between. Germline CDR1 reads SGHRS; CDR2 reads YFSETQ. For the CDR3, the DNA is TGCGCCAGCAGGACCGGGACCACCTACGAGCAGTACTTC. Amino acids: CASRTGTTYEQYF.

The table lists this clonotype with a count of one. The chain has TRBV7-2 and TRBJ2-1, with TRBD1 matching 7 bases. J was trimmed by 10 bases and V by 5 bases; bases with no gene match: 14. This CDR3 region has 15 residues. Germline V gives CDR1 SGHTA, CDR2 FQGNSA. CDR3 sequence: CASSPRRTGEREQFF. In nucleotides, the CDR3 is TGTGCCAGCAGCCCTAGGAGGACAGGTGAGCGGGAGCAGTTCTTC. Full variable domain (rest looked up from reference TRBV7-2 and TRBJ2-1): GAGVSQSPSNKVTEKGKDVELRCDPISGHTALYWYRQSLGQGLEFLIYFQGNSAPDKSGLPSDRFSAERTGGSVSTLTIQRTQQEDSAVYLCASSPRRTGEREQFFGPGTRLTVL.

A word on this clonotype: Given a much more abundant clone one base away, this may be a read error. CDR3 nucleotides: TGTGCCTGTAGGGGAGGGGGCCCCTACGAGCAGTACTTC. It codes for CACRGGGPYEQYF. The chain links TRBV27 to TRBJ2-4, with D tentatively TRBD1 or TRBD2 (7 bases each). The J call is uncertain, as TRBJ2-7 better fits the DNA end. Germline values: CDR1 MNHEY, CDR2 SMNVEV (reference sequence). The CDR3 is 13 amino acids.

The genes are TRBV6-5 and TRBJ2-1; D is ambiguous. The ends were cut back, 5 bases at V and 5 bases at J, with 10 bases in the middle. Germline assignment: CDR1 MNHEY and CDR2 SVGAGI. The CDR3 is made up of 13 amino acids. DNA for the CDR3: TGTGCCAGCAGTGCCACAGAAAACAATGAGCAGTTCTTC. Amino acid sequence: CASSATENNEQFF.

This clonotype occurred a few times. CDR3 bases: TGTGCCAGCCGAGTCGGGGCCGGGACAGGATCCAATCAGCCCCAGCATTTT. Its protein product is CASRVGAGTGSNQPQHF. V is TRBV27 and J is TRBJ1-5; TRBD1 agrees at 8 bases. Germline values: CDR1 MNHEY, CDR2 SMNVEV (reference sequence). V trimming: 8 bases; J trimming: 3 bases; junction bases outside the gene matches: 15. CDR3 length: 17 amino acids.

This chain uses TRBV7-2 with TRBJ2-7; D is perhaps TRBD2 (5 bases). This CDR3 has 13 residues. Deletions cut 5 bases from V and 2 bases from J, with 10 bases between. Germline V gene lookup returns CDR1 SGHTA and CDR2 FQGNSA. The CDR3, as DNA: TGTGCCAGCAGCAACGGGATACCCTACGAGCAGTACTTC. Translation gives CASSNGIPYEQYF.

V is TRBV7-3 and J is TRBJ2-6; tentatively, D is TRBD1 (5 bases). The CDR3 contains 16 residues. Trimming took 0 bases from V and 1 from J, leaving 7 bases between them. CDR1 and CDR2 from the germline V gene are SGHTA and FQGTGA. The CDR3 nucleotides read TGTGCCAGCAGCTTAACACCAGGGTCTGGGGCCAACGTCCTGACTTTC. Protein sequence: CASSLTPGSGANVLTF. Full variable domain (rest looked up from reference TRBV7-3 and TRBJ2-6): GAGVSQTPSNKVTEKGKYVELRCDPISGHTALYWYRQSLGQGPEFLIYFQGTGAADDSGLPNDRFFAVRPEGSVSTLKIQRTERGDSAVYLCASSLTPGSGANVLTFGAGSRLTVL.

This clonotype was observed many times. The J gene is TRBJ2-5, the V gene TRBV4-1, with D possibly being TRBD2 (6 bases). This CDR3 has 16 residues. With 0 bases removed from V and 1 base from J, the gap between germline ends came to 12 bases. The germline gives CDR1 MGHRA, CDR2 YSYEKL. The CDR3 DNA reads TGCGCCAGCAGCCAAGATCCGGGTAGCGGCCAAGAGACCCAGTACTTC. Translating gives CASSQDPGSGQETQYF.

This clonotype appeared a few times. This may arise from a read error, as a much more abundant clone is one base away. The rearrangement joins TRBV5-6 to TRBJ2-7, with 8 bases that match TRBD1. CDR3 length: 14 amino acids. Germline V gene data show CDR1 as SGHDT and CDR2 as YYEEEE. After removal of 3 bases from V and 3 bases from J, the junction contained 5 bases not matched to a gene. This CDR3 is CASSWDGTGYEQYF. CDR3 sequence (DNA): TGTGCCAGCAGCTGGGATGGGACAGGCTACGAGCAGTACTTC.

This clonotype showed up just a few times. V and J are TRBV28 and TRBJ2-5; the match to TRBD2 covers 11 bases. This CDR3 comprises 16 residues. V was clipped by 0 bases and J by 5 bases; unmatched bases: 5. The germline gives CDR1 MDHEN, CDR2 SYDVKM. CDR3 nucleotides: TGTGCCAGCAGTTTATGGGGACTAGCGGAGGGGGAGACCCAGTACTTC. It translates to CASSLWGLAEGETQYF.

The table lists this clonotype with a few counts. The V call is TRBV13, the J call TRBJ2-4; D is ambiguous. CDR1 PRHDT and CDR2 FYEKMQ come from the germline V gene (reference sequence). The germline V and J ends were trimmed by 5 bases and 13 bases, with 12 bases remaining between them. This CDR3 is built from 11 residues. In nucleotides, the CDR3 is TGTGCCAGCAGCCTGTATAAAGAGCAGTACTTC. This encodes CASSLYKEQYF.

The genes are TRBV20-1 and TRBJ2-1, with 16 positions matching TRBD2. The length of the CDR3 is 15 residues. With V trimmed by 1 base and J by 14 bases, 8 bases remained unmatched. In germline, CDR1 is DFQATT, CDR2 SNEGSKA (reference sequence). This CDR3 is CSARGGTSGGAHEFF. The CDR3 DNA follows: TGCAGTGCTAGAGGGGGGACTAGCGGGGGGGCCCATGAGTTCTTC.

Only one count was recorded for this clonotype. The chain is built from TRBV12-3 or TRBV12-4 and TRBJ1-6; D gene ambiguous. The CDR3 loop spans 14 amino acids. V dropped 2 bases and J dropped 7 bases, with 9 bases sitting between them. CDR3 nucleotides: TGTGCCAGCAGTTTATTCGGGCAAAATTCACCCCTCCACTTT. Translating gives CASSLFGQNSPLHF.

The chain joins TRBV20-1 to TRBJ2-5; 10 positions match TRBD2. This CDR3 is built from 13 residues. CDR1 and CDR2 from the germline V gene are DFQATT and SNEGSKA (reference sequence). The ends lost 5 bases at V and 5 bases at J; junction bases unmatched: 5. CDR3 loop: CSASSGGGETQYF. The DNA for the CDR3 is TGCAGTGCTTCTAGCGGGGGTGGTGAGACCCAGTACTTC.

This clonotype was observed a handful of times. The rearrangement uses TRBV4-1 and TRBJ2-3, with D perhaps given as TRBD1 or TRBD2 (6 bases each). The V end was cut by 3 bases, the J end by 0 bases, with 16 bases between. The CDR3 extends over 17 amino acids. Germline V lookup: CDR1 MGHRA, CDR2 YSYEKL. In nucleotides, the CDR3 is TGCGCCAGCAGCCAGGGTGCCACAGGGACTAGCACAGATACGCAGTATTTT. Protein product: CASSQGATGTSTDTQYF.

This clonotype occurred many times. The chain joins TRBV12-3 or TRBV12-4 to TRBJ2-1, with TRBD1 identical over 7 bases. The length of the CDR3 is 14 residues. Trimming removed 9 bases from V and 8 bases from J; junction bases left unmatched: 13. Written as DNA, the CDR3 is TGTGCCAGTGAACCAGGGGGAGTAGAGTATGAGCAGTTCTTC. Encoded protein: CASEPGGVEYEQFF.